This record looks at one T cell receptor (delta chain) sequence and its context. Its antigen is unidentified. A far more abundant clone sits one base away, making this likely a read error. Other nucleotide sequences from this sample produce the same CDR3. This entry belongs to a study of γδ T cells in repeated Plasmodium falciparum infection. Study-level background: Timepoints: baseline, immediately before selected infections, and 21 days after every infection.

Vgamma9/Vdelta2+ and Vdelta2-negative gammadelta T cells were flow-sorted from PBMC for bulk sequencing. V lost 3 bases to trimming and J lost 4 bases, with 33 bases between them. The CDR3 is made up of 21 amino acids. From germline, CDR1 is TSWWSYY and CDR2 QGS. Sequencing covered both gamma and delta TCR chains per sample. TCRdb reran clone calling via CATT on the multiplex PCR reads. The repertoire holds roughly 86,000 delta-chain clones, with over 1.1% as singletons. The study's findings and limits: Over time and infection, Vgamma9/Vdelta2+ repertoires remained highly stable and polyclonal.

The gene calls are TRDV1 and TRDJ1; perhaps TRDD3 as D (6 bases). This receptor was taken from a pool of human donors (malaria-infected and uninfected, not separated). Sequencing was done on a sample of gamma-delta T cells from blood. The CDR3 DNA is TGTGCTCTTGGGGAGGGGTATCTCGGGTATTTGTACTGGGTAGCAAACGATAAACTCATCTTT. It codes for CALGEGYLGYLYWVANDKLIF.